This T cell receptor (beta chain) was retrieved from a study of shared clonotypes between healthy human individuals. The CDR3 has 17 amino acids. The germline V gene has CDR1 SGHVS and CDR2 FQNEAQ. Trimming left V 3 bases short and J 0 bases short, with 15 bases between. An assay was performed, and its level was deep. The data were produced by immunoSEQ multiplex PCR, yet TCRdb's version contains in-frame clones alone and is incomplete. The sample has some 2,500,000 clones, about 90% seen once; the top ten hold 0.37%. Regarding the study as a whole: Several donors showed sharing of approximately 5% of naive CD4 clonotypes.

A word on this clone: Its antigen is not known.

The TCR originated in a man aged 18 to 30 in good health. Some clones in this sample may be carry-over from other donors' samples. The gene calls are TRBV7-8 and TRBJ2-1; D perhaps matches TRBD1 (6 bases). Specimen: naive CD4+ T cells from PBMCs. Subset indicated: CD45RA+ positively selected. The chain's CDR3 is CASSLETGTFSYNEQFF. The CDR3, as DNA: TGTGCCAGCAGCTTGGAGACAGGCACCTTCTCCTACAATGAGCAGTTCTTC.